This T cell receptor beta chain was identified in a study of beta chain features in type 1 diabetes. Regarding the study as a whole: VDJ junctions sequenced from type 1 diabetes patients showed fewer insertions and more deletions.

Reverse transcription of all isolated RNA meant that expressed TCRB transcripts were sequenced. Profiling relied on immunoSEQ multiplex PCR, and the TCRdb table lists in-frame clones only, not all of them. The sample lists about 230,000 clones, around 10% occurring once. CDR1 LNHDA and CDR2 SQIVND come from the germline V gene (reference sequence). Trimming left V 4 bases short and J 1 base short, with 14 bases between. The CDR3 has 15 residues. Details on this clone: Its antigen is not known.

This TCR derives from a woman younger than 35 in good health. The chain combines TRBV19 with TRBJ2-7; the D gene is possibly TRBD2 (6 bases). The sequencing sample was made of naive CD4+ T cells from blood. The CDR3 DNA is TGTGCCAGTAGTACGCCCCTGGGGGGTTCCTACGAGCAGTACTTC. Translated: CASSTPLGGSYEQYF.